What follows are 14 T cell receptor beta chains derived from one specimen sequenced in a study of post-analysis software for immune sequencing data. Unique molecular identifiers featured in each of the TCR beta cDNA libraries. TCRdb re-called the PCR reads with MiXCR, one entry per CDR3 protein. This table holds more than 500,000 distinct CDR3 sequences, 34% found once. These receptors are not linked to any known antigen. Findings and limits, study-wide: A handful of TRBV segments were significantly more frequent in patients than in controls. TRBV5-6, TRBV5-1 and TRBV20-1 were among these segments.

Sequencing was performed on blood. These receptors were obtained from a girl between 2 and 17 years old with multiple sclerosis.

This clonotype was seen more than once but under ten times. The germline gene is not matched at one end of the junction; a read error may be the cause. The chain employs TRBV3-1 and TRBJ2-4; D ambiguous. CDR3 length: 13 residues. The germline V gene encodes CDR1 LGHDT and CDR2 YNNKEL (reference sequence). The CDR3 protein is CSSSQVFGNIQYF. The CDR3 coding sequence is TGTTCCAGCAGCCAGGTATTTGGAAACATTCAGTACTTC.

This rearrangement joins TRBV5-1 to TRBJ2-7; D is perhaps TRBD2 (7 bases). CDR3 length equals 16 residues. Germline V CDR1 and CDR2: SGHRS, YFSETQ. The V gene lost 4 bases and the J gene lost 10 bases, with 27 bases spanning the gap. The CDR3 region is CASSPGQFRGGGDQYF. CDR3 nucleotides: TGCGCCAGCAGCCCAGGACAATTTAGAGGAGGGGGGGACCAGTACTTC.

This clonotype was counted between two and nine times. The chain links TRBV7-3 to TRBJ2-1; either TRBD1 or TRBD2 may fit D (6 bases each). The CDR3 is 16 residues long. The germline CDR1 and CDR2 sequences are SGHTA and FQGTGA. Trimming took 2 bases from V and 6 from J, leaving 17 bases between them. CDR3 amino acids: CASSLVGGPFFNEQFF. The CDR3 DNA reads TGTGCCAGCAGCTTAGTTGGGGGGCCCTTCTTCAATGAGCAGTTCTTC.

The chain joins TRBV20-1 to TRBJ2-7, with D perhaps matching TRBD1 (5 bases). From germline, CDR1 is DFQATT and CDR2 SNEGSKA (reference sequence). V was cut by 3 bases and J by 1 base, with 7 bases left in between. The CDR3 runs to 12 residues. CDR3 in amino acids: CSASPGSYEQYF. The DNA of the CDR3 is TGCAGTGCTAGCCCAGGGTCCTACGAGCAGTACTTC.

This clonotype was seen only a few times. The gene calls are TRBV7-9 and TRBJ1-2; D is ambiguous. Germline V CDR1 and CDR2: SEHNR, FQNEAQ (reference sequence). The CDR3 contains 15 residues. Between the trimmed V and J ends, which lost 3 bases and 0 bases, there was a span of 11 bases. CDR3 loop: CASSLDAEANYGYTF. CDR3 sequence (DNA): TGTGCCAGCAGCTTGGATGCGGAAGCTAACTATGGCTACACCTTC.

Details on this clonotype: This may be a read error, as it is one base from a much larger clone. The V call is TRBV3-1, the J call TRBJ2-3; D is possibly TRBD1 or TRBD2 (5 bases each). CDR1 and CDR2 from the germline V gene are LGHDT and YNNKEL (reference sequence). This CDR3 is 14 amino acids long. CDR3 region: CASSPWDRTDMQYF. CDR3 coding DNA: TGTGCCAGCAGCCCTTGGGACCGCACAGATATGCAGTATTTT.

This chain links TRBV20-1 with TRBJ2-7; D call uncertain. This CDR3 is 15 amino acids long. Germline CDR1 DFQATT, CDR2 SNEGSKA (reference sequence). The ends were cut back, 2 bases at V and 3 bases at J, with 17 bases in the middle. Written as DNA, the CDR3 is TGCAGTGCTAGACCTACAGCCAATGGCGGCTACGAGCAGTACTTC. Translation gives CSARPTANGGYEQYF.

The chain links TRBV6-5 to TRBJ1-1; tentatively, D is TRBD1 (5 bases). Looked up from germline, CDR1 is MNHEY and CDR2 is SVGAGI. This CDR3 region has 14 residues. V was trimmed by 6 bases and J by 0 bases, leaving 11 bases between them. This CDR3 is CASRSGGLNTEAFF. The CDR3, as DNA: TGTGCCAGCAGGTCTGGGGGGTTGAACACTGAAGCTTTCTTT.

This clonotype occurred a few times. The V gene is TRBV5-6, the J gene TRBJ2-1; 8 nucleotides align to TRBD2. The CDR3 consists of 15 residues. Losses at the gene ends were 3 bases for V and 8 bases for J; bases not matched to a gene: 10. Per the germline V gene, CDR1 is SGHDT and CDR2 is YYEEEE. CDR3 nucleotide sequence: TGTGCCAGCAGCTGGACTAGCAAGTCCCGACATGAGCAGTTCTTC. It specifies CASSWTSKSRHEQFF.

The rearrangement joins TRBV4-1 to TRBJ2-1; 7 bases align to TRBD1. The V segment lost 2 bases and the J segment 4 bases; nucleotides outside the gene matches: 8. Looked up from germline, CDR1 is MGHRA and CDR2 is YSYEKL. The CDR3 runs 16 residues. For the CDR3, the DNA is TGCGCCAGCAGCCAAATCACAGGGGTCGGGTACAATGAGCAGTTCTTC. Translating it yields CASSQITGVGYNEQFF.

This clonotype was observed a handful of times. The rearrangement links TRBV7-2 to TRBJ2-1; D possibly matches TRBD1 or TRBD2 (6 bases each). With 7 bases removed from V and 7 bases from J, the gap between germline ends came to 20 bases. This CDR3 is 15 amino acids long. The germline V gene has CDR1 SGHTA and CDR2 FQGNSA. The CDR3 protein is CASNFDGGPWNEQFF. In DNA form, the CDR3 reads TGTGCCAGCAACTTCGATGGGGGGCCGTGGAATGAGCAGTTCTTC.

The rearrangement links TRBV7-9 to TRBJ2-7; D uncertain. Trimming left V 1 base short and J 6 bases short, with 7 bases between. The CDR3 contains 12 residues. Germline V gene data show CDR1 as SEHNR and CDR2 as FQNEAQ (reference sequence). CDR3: CASSLGPREQYF. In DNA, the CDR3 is TGTGCCAGCAGCTTAGGGCCGCGCGAGCAGTACTTC.

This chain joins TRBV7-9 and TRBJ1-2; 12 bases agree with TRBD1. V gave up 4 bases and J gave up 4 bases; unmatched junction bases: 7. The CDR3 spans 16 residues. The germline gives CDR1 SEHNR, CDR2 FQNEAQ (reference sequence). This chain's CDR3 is CASSSTGQGASYGYTF. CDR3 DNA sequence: TGTGCCAGCAGCTCGACGGGACAGGGGGCGAGCTATGGCTACACCTTC.

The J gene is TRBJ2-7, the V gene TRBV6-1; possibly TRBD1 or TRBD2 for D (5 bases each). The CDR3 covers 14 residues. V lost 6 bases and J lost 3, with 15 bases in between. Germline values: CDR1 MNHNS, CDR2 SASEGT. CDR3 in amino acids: CASSRGTPLYEQYF. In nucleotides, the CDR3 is TGTGCCAGCAGCCGAGGGACCCCACTCTACGAGCAGTACTTC.